This TCR beta chain was captured in a study of blood T cell repertoires in COVID-19. Participants spanned ages roughly 18 to 95 years and resided in about two dozen US areas. Cohorts were determined from participant-reported clinical history. Two negative PCRs, clearance, or symptom resolution characterized the recovered Cohort 3 donors. This clone was observed once. Source study methods: By means of reference gene primer amplification, nucleated cell counts were estimated. Profiled with immunoSEQ multiplex PCR; TCRdb holds only in-frame clones, not every one. That table is the source of V, J and clone size, and D and trimming were worked out from the DNA. The sample records a few hundred thousand clones, approximately 84% being singletons. The germline V and J ends were trimmed by 3 bases and 5 bases, with 12 bases remaining between them. The CDR3 is 15 residues long. Germline CDR1 is SGHRS and CDR2 is YFSETQ.

The V call is TRBV5-1, the J call TRBJ1-6; TRBD1 might be the D (6 bases). The sequenced sample consisted of PBMCs or T cells enriched from blood (not recorded which). This clonotype originated in a man in his forties or fifties who had recovered from COVID-19. Here the CDR3 reads CASSSRTDHNSPLHF. The CDR3 nucleotides read TGCGCCAGCAGCTCCCGGACAGACCATAATTCACCCCTCCACTTT.